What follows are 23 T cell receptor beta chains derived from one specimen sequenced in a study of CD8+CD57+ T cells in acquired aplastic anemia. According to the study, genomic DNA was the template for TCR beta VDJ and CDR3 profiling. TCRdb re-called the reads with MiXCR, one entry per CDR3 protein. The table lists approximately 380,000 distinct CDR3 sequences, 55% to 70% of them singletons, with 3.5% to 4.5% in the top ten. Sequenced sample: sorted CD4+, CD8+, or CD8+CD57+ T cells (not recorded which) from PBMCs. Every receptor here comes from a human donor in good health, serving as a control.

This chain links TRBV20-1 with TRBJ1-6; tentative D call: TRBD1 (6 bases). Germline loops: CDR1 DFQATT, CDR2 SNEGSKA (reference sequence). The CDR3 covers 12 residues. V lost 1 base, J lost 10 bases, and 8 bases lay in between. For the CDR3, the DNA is TGCAGTGCTAGAGGGGGGCACTCACCCCTCCACTTT. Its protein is CSARGGHSPLHF.

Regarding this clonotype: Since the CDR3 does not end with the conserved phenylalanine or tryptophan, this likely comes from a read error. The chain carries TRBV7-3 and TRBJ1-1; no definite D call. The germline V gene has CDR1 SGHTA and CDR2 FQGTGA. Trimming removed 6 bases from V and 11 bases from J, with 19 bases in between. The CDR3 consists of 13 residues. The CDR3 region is CASRFGQESDAFY. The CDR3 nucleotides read TGTGCCAGCAGGTTCGGTCAGGAGAGTGACGCTTTCTAC.

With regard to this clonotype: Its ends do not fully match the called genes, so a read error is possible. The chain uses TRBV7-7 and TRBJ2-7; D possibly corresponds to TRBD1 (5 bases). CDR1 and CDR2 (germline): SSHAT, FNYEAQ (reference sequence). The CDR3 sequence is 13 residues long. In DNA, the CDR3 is TGCGCCAGCAGCTTCACAGGTCGTGGCGAGCAGTACTTC. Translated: CASSFTGRGEQYF. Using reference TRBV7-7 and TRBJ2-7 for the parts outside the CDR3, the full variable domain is GAGVSQSPRYKVTKRGQDVTLRCDPISSHATLYWYQQALGQGPEFLTYFNYEAQPDKSGLPSDRFSAERPEGSISTLTIQRTEQRDSAMYRCASSFTGRGEQYFGPGTRLTVT.

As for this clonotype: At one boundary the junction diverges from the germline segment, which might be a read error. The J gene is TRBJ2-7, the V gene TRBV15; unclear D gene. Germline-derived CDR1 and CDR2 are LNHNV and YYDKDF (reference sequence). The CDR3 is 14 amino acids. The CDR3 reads CASSTAGVGYEQYF. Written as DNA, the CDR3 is TGTGCCAGCAGCACTGCAGGAGTGGGCTACGAGCAGTACTTC.

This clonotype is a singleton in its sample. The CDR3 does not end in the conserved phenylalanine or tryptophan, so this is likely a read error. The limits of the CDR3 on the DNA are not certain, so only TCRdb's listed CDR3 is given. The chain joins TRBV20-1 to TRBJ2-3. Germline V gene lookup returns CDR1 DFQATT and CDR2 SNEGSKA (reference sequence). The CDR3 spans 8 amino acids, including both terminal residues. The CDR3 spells CSARDQVK.

The CDR3 DNA reads TGCGCCAGCTACCTCGGACCGATGAACACCCAGTACTTC. Amino acids: CASYLGPMNTQYF. This chain links TRBV5-1 with TRBJ2-5; D ambiguous. Trimming stripped 7 bases from V and 8 bases from J, with 18 bases between. Germline assignment: CDR1 SGHRS and CDR2 YFSETQ. The length of the CDR3 is 13 residues.

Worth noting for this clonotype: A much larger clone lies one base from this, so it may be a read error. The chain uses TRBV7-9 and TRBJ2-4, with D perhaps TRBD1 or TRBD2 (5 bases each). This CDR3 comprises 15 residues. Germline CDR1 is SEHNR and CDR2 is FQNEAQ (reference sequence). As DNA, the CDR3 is TGCGCCAGCAGCCCAAGTGCCCCGGGGCCAAACATTCAGTACTTC. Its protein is CASSPSAPGPNIQYF.

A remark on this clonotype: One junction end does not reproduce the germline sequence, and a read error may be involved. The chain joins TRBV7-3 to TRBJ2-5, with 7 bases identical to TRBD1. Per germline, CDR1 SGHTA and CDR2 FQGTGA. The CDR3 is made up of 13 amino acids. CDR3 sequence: CASSVTGEATQYF. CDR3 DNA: TGTGCCAGCAGCGTAACAGGGGAAGCGACCCAGTACTTC. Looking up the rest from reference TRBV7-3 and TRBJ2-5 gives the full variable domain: GAGVSQTPSNKVTEKGKYVELRCDPISGHTALYWYRQSLGQGPEFLIYFQGTGAADDSGLPNDRFFAVRPEGSVSTLKIQRTERGDSAVYLCASSVTGEATQYFGPGTRLLVL.

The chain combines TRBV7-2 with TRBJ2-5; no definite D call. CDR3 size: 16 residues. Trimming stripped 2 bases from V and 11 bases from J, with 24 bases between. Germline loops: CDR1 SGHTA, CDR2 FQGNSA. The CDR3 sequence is CASSLNTQPQHYGQYF. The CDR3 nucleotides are TGTGCCAGCAGCTTAAACACGCAGCCCCAGCATTATGGTCAGTACTTC.

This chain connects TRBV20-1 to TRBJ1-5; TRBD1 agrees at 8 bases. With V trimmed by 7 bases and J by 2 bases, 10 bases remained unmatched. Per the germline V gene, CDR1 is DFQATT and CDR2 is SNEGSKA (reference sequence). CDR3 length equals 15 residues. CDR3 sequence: CSVRARGLGNQPQHF. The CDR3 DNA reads TGCAGTGTTCGCGCCAGGGGGCTCGGCAATCAGCCCCAGCATTTT.

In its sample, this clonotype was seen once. The CDR3 loop is CASSQAIVRAVLPEAFF. The CDR3 coding sequence is TGTGCCAGCAGCCAAGCGATAGTACGAGCAGTACTTCCTGAAGCTTTCTTT. This chain joins TRBV9 and TRBJ1-1, with no clear D. Germline CDR1 reads SGDLS; CDR2 reads YYNGEE. V was clipped by 4 bases and J by 6 bases, with 25 bases between them. This CDR3 spans 17 amino acids.

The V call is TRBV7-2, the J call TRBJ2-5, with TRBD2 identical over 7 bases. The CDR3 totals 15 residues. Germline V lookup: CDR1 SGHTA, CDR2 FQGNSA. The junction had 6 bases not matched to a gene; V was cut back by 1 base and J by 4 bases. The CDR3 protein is CASSLGSCGGETQYF. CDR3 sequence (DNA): TGTGCCAGCAGCTTAGGTTCCTGCGGGGGAGAGACCCAGTACTTC.

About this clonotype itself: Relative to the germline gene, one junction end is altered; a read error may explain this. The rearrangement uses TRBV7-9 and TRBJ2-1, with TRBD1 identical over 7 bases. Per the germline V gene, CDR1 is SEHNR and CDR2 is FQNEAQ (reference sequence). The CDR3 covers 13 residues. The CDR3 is CVSSPGTVNEQFF. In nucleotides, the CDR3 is TGTGTCAGCAGCCCCGGGACAGTAAATGAGCAGTTCTTC. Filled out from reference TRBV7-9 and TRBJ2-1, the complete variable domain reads DTGVSQNPRHKITKRGQNVTFRCDPISEHNRLYWYRQTLGQGPEFLTYFQNEAQLEKSRLLSDRFSAERPKGSFSTLEIQRTEQGDSAMYLCVSSPGTVNEQFFGPGTRLTVL.

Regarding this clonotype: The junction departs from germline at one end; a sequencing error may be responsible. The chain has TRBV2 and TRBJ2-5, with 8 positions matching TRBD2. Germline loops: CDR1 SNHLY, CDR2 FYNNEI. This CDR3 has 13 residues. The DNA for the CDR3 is TGTGCTAGCAGTCGGGGGGGGGGGGACGACCAGTACTTC. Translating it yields CASSRGGGDDQYF.

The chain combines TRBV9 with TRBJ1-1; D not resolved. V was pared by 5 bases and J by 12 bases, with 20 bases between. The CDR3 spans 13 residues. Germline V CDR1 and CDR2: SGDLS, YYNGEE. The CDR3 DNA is TGTGCCAGCAGTGCTACAGCCTACGCTGACACTTTCTTT. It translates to CASSATAYADTFF. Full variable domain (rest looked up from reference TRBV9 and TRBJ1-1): DSGVTQTPKHLITATGQRVTLRCSPRSGDLSVYWYQQSLDQGLQFLIQYYNGEERAKGNILERFSAQQFPDLHSELNLSSLELGDSALYFCASSATAYADTFFGQGTRLTVV.

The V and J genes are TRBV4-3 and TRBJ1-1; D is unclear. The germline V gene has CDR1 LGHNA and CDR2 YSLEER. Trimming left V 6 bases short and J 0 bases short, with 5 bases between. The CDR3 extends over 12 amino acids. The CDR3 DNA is TGCGCCAGCAGGGTTCTGAACACTGAAGCTTTCTTT. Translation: CASRVLNTEAFF.

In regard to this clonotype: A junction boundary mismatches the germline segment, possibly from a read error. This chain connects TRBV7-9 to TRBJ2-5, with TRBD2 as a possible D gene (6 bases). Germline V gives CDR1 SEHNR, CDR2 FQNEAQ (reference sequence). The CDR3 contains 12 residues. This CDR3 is CASRAGGSTHHF. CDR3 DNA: TGTGCCAGCAGGGCCGGAGGGTCGACCCACCACTTC.

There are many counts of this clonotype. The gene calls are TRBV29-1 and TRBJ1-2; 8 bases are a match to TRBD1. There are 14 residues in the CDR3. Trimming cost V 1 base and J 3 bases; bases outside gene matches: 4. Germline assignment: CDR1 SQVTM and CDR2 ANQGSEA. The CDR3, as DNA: TGCAGCGTTGAAGCAGGGGGCAGGGACTATGGCTACACCTTC. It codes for CSVEAGGRDYGYTF.

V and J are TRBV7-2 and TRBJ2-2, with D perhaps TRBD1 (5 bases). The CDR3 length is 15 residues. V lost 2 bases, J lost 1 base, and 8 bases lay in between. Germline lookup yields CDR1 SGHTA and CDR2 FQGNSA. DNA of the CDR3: TGTGCCAGCAGCTTACGTGGACAGAACACCGGGGAGCTGTTTTTT. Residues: CASSLRGQNTGELFF.

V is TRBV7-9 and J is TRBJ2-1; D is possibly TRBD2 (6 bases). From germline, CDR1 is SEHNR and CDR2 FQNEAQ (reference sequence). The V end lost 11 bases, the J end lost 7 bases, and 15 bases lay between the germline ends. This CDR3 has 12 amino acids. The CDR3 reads CARGRDLNEQFF. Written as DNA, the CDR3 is TGTGCCCGCGGCCGGGACTTAAATGAGCAGTTCTTC.

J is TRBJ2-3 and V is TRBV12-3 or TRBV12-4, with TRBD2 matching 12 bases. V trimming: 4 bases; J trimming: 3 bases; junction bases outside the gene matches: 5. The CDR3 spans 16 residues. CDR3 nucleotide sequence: TGTGCCAGCAGTTCTACTAGCGGGGGGTCTACAGATACGCAGTATTTT. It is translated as CASSSTSGGSTDTQYF.

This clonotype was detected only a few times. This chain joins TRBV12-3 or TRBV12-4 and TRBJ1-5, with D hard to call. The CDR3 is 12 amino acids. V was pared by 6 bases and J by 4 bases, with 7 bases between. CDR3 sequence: CASSVGNQPQHF. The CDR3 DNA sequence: TGTGCCAGCAGCGTGGGGAATCAGCCCCAGCATTTT.

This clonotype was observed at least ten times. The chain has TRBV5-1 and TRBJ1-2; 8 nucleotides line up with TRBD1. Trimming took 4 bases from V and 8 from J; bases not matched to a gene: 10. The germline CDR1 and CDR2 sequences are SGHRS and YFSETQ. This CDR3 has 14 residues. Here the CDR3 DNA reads TGCGCCAGCAGCAATAATCAGGGGGCGCCGGGCTACACCTTC. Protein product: CASSNNQGAPGYTF.